Given below is one T cell receptor beta chain in context. The entry originates in a study of T cell responses to AZD1222 COVID-19 vaccine. The assay was immunoSEQ multiplex PCR, and TCRdb's table has in-frame clones only and misses some. This sample has under 150,000 clones, with roughly 90% found just once. V trimming: 2 bases; J trimming: 5 bases; junction bases outside the gene matches: 7. Germline assignment: CDR1 SGDLS and CDR2 YYNGEE. The CDR3 contains 15 residues. The chain is built from TRBV9 and TRBJ2-5, with 9 bases fitting TRBD1. The receptor was derived from an adult who received the AZD1222 COVID-19 vaccine. The source was peripheral blood, collected 28 days after the second AZD1222 dose. The CDR3 loop reads CASSVTGGVGETQYF. In DNA form, the CDR3 reads TGTGCCAGCAGCGTCACAGGGGGCGTTGGGGAGACCCAGTACTTC. Based on the CDR3 plus reference TRBV9 and TRBJ2-5, the full variable domain is DSGVTQTPKHLITATGQRVTLRCSPRSGDLSVYWYQQSLDQGLQFLIQYYNGEERAKGNILERFSAQQFPDLHSELNLSSLELGDSALYFCASSVTGGVGETQYFGPGTRLLVL.